This passage covers 11 T cell receptor beta chains from one sample sequenced in a study of T-cell memory formation after mild COVID-19. TCRdb itself ran the 5' RACE reads through MiXCR, one entry per CDR3 protein. The profile shows about 280,000 distinct CDR3 sequences, roughly 8.2% of them singletons. The sequenced sample consisted of PBMCs or a T cell subset sorted from them (not recorded which). All receptors come from a man between 18 and 35 years old who had mild COVID-19 (a few samples of this study predate the infection). Cell type and time point are not known.

This clonotype was seen only a few times. The V gene is TRBV5-1, the J gene TRBJ2-3, with 9 bases aligning to TRBD1. The trim removed 0 bases at V and 4 bases at J, leaving 3 bases unmatched. The CDR3 runs to 15 residues. CDR1 and CDR2 from the germline V gene are SGHRS and YFSETQ. The CDR3 bases are TGCGCCAGCAGCTTGGGGGACAGGGAGGCAGATACGCAGTATTTT. It yields the protein CASSLGDREADTQYF. The complete variable domain, with remaining parts taken from reference TRBV5-1 and TRBJ2-3, reads KAGVTQTPRYLIKTRGQQVTLSCSPISGHRSVSWYQQTPGQGLQFLFEYFSETQRNKGNFPGRFSGRQFSNSRSEMNVSTLELGDSALYLCASSLGDREADTQYFGPGTRLTVL.

The V call is TRBV5-5, the J call TRBJ2-7; D is unclear. The CDR3 runs to 14 residues. Germline V gene lookup returns CDR1 SGHKS and CDR2 YYEKEE (reference sequence). Trimming stripped 0 bases from V and 1 base from J, with 8 bases between. CDR3 loop: CASSLEAGSYEQYF. CDR3 nucleotide sequence: TGTGCCAGCAGCTTGGAGGCCGGTTCCTACGAGCAGTACTTC.

This clonotype was seen many times. V and J are TRBV12-3 or TRBV12-4 and TRBJ2-7; no reliable D call. Trimming removed 6 bases at V and 6 bases at J, with 27 bases between. CDR3 length equals 17 residues. CDR3 region: CASSSSRWLHLSGEQYF. The CDR3 DNA follows: TGTGCCAGCAGCTCGAGCCGGTGGCTTCACCTATCGGGCGAGCAGTACTTC.

CDR3 DNA: TGTGCCAGCAGTACCCGGACAGGGCGCTCTGGCTACACCTTC. Amino acid sequence: CASSTRTGRSGYTF. The rearrangement links TRBV2 to TRBJ1-2; 8 bases agree with TRBD1. CDR1 is SNHLY, CDR2 FYNNEI, per germline. This CDR3 is 14 amino acids long. Germline trimming cut 5 bases from V and 7 bases from J; bases unmatched to any gene: 9.

This clonotype has only a few counts. The V gene is TRBV6-5, the J gene TRBJ2-3; TRBD1 matches 10 bases. This CDR3 region has 13 residues. Losses at the gene ends were 7 bases for V and 5 bases for J; bases not matched to a gene: 3. CDR1 and CDR2 from the germline V gene are MNHEY and SVGAGI. The CDR3 DNA is TGTGCCAGCACTGGGACAGGGGTAGATACGCAGTATTTT. Amino acid sequence: CASTGTGVDTQYF.

This clonotype occurred a few times. This sequence joins TRBV12-3 or TRBV12-4 and TRBJ2-7; D is possibly TRBD2 (6 bases). The length of the CDR3 is 14 residues. Between the trimmed V and J ends, which lost 3 bases and 1 base, there was a span of 10 bases. The CDR3 is CASSLIAESYEQYF. Here the CDR3 DNA reads TGTGCCAGCAGTTTGATAGCGGAGTCCTACGAGCAGTACTTC.

The chain has TRBV6-4 and TRBJ2-3; 7 positions agree with TRBD1. The CDR3 contains 13 residues. V was clipped by 7 bases and J by 4 bases; unmatched bases: 5. Germline CDR1 MRHNA, CDR2 SNTAGT. CDR3 nucleotide sequence: TGTGCCAGCAAAAGTCAGGGGGCAGATACGCAGTATTTT. Translated, it gives CASKSQGADTQYF.

This clonotype was picked up a small number of times. The chain recombines TRBV9 with TRBJ2-7, with TRBD2 matching 13 bases. The CDR3 runs to 16 residues. The ends lost 4 bases at V and 7 bases at J; junction bases unmatched: 11. CDR1 is SGDLS, CDR2 YYNGEE, per germline. The CDR3 here is CASSPRLAGGPWEQYF. CDR3 bases: TGTGCCAGCAGCCCACGACTAGCGGGGGGCCCCTGGGAGCAGTACTTC.

The chain joins TRBV28 to TRBJ2-5, with unresolved D. Germline assignment: CDR1 MDHEN and CDR2 SYDVKM. V was trimmed by 3 bases and J by 4 bases, leaving 9 bases between them. The CDR3 is made up of 13 amino acids. The CDR3 sequence is CASSFQATETQYF. The CDR3 region has the DNA TGTGCCAGCAGTTTTCAGGCGACAGAGACCCAGTACTTC.

There are a few counts of this clonotype. V is TRBV3-1 and J is TRBJ2-1; 9 bases are shared with TRBD1. Germline V gene data show CDR1 as LGHDT and CDR2 as YNNKEL (reference sequence). V lost 6 bases and J lost 15; bases outside the gene matches: 15. The CDR3 is 14 residues long. This chain's CDR3 is CASSTNPGQGILFF. The CDR3 region has the DNA TGTGCCAGCAGTACAAACCCGGGACAGGGAATTCTGTTCTTC.

The genes are TRBV3-1 and TRBJ2-1; 8 nucleotides match TRBD2. The CDR3 totals 14 residues. CDR1 is LGHDT, CDR2 YNNKEL, per germline (reference sequence). V lost 6 bases and J lost 2; bases outside the gene matches: 3. The CDR3 region has the DNA TGTGCCAGCAGGGCGGGGGGTCCCTACAATGAGCAGTTCTTC. Residues: CASRAGGPYNEQFF.